The clone carrying this T cell receptor beta chain was observed at least ten times. Per germline, CDR1 MNHEY and CDR2 SVGEGT. The CDR3 runs to 15 residues. Trimming left V 7 bases short and J 7 bases short, with 22 bases between. The data belong to a study of T-cell reconstitution after alpha-beta-depleted transplantation in children. Construction of the TCRbeta library involved unique molecular identifiers. One entry per CDR3 protein results from TCRdb running MiXCR on the PCR reads. Counted here are 400,000 to 500,000 distinct CDR3 sequences, roughly 11% occurring once; the ten biggest clones make up 4.5% to 6.5%.

The material sequenced was PBMCs from the stem cell graft donor, taken from the stem cell graft. This rearrangement joins TRBV6-2 or TRBV6-3 to TRBJ2-5; D perhaps matches TRBD1 (6 bases). This TCR came from a human donor who donated a stem cell graft to a child with acute myeloid leukemia. CDR3 coding DNA: TGTGCCAGCACCGAGCAGTCAACAGGGAGCGGGACCCAGTACTTC. Protein: CASTEQSTGSGTQYF.